This is a list of T cell receptor beta chains from one sample in a study of CD8 T cells in ankylosing spondylitis. TCRdb redid the calling of the 5' RACE reads with MiXCR, one entry per CDR3 protein. Seen here are more than 650,000 distinct CDR3 sequences, 12% observed once, and the top ten hold approximately 0.5%. Sequencing used blood, either unsorted or a sorted T cell fraction (not recorded which). These receptors were collected from a male donor with ankylosing spondylitis. Both conserved end residues are trimmed from each CDR3.

>TRBV2
ASSVDIRQPQH
>TRBV20-1
SARNSGSTDTQY
>TRBV7-9
ATDLGQGFGEQY
>TRBV5-1
ASSYEQGVHEQY
>TRBV5-1
ASSSSGTSGDTQY
>TRBV7-2
ASSSSSGSYNEQF
>TRBV5-6
ASRPYRGGGYT
>TRBV28
ASSAFRDRVRYEQY
>TRBV7-2
ASSSRRVQETQY
>TRBV5-6
ASSLVGRSNEKLF
>TRBV7-2
ASSRTGSNSPLH
>TRBV10-3
AISAQTGGRQPQH
>TRBV20-1
SAARTRSSSYNSPLH
>TRBV7-3
ASSLKGWTRGESGELF
>TRBV4-3
ASSQEWAGVTQY
>TRBV23-1
ANQNEDPGMEAKNIQY
>TRBV5-1
ASSLAAVKAEAF
>TRBV29-1
SALGQGINQPQH
>TRBV4-3
ASSQDNRGSTDTQY
>TRBV5-1
ASSSGQGAGEQF
>TRBV4-3
ASSQERGPTQY
>TRBV29-1
SVDKGSVEQY
>TRBV18
ASSGTGGNSNQPQH
>TRBV6-5
ASSYSIGANEQF